A single sample is the source of the 19 T cell receptor beta chains below, sequenced in a study of blood T cells in healthy people across ages. The use of a sample-barcoded 5' primer and a J-beta primer mix characterized a second PCR of about 7 to 12 cycles. TCRdb recomputed calls from the 5' RACE reads with MiXCR, one row per CDR3 protein. The data contain approximately 1.5 million distinct CDR3 sequences, 34% of them singletons. Sequencing input: blood. The receptors here all came from a woman aged 25 to 39 in good health.

A note on this clonotype: The junction departs from germline at one end; a sequencing error may be responsible. The V and J genes are TRBV30 and TRBJ2-5, with TRBD1 matching 10 bases. The CDR3 length is 15 residues. Germline V gene sequence: CDR1 GTSNPN, CDR2 SVGIG (reference sequence). The CDR3 sequence is CAWEGTGAGQGTQYF. DNA for the CDR3: TGTGCCTGGGAAGGGACAGGGGCAGGACAAGGGACCCAGTACTTC.

Concerning this clonotype: A much larger clone lies a single base off, so this may be a read error. The chain uses TRBV5-1 and TRBJ2-3; D gene ambiguous. The V end was cut by 6 bases, the J end by 1 base, with 18 bases between. The CDR3 is made up of 16 amino acids. Per the germline V gene, CDR1 is SGHRS and CDR2 is YFSETQ. The DNA of the CDR3 is TGCGCCAGCACTGGTTCTCATACACAGCGCACAGATACGCAGTATTTT. Translating gives CASTGSHTQRTDTQYF. The variable domain in full, with the rest retrieved from reference TRBV5-1 and TRBJ2-3, is KAGVTQTPRYLIKTRGQQVTLSCSPISGHRSVSWYQQTPGQGLQFLFEYFSETQRNKGNFPGRFSGRQFSNSRSEMNVSTLELGDSALYLCASTGSHTQRTDTQYFGPGTRLTVL.

This clonotype was recorded at least ten times. V is TRBV10-3 and J is TRBJ2-5; no clear D gene. This CDR3 has 13 residues. Trimming shortened V by 2 bases and J by 5 bases, and 9 bases separated the two germline ends. CDR1 and CDR2 (germline): ENHRY, SYGVKD. The CDR3 protein is CAISERGEETQYF. The CDR3 region has the DNA TGTGCCATCAGTGAGCGCGGTGAGGAGACCCAGTACTTC.

This chain uses TRBV5-1 with TRBJ1-2, with a possible D match to TRBD1 (5 bases). Trimming removed 4 bases at V and 8 bases at J, with 21 bases between. The CDR3 covers 15 residues. Germline CDR1 SGHRS, CDR2 YFSETQ. CDR3 coding DNA: TGCGCCAGCAGCCCGGACACATTCCCCCTCAGAGGCTACACCTTC. It yields the protein CASSPDTFPLRGYTF.

A remark on this clonotype: Compared with germline, one end of the junction differs, possibly owing to a read error. The rearrangement joins TRBV4-2 to TRBJ2-7, with TRBD2 as a possible D gene (6 bases). TRBJ2-5 explains the end of the DNA better; the J call may be wrong. This CDR3 is built from 13 residues. Germline assignment: CDR1 LGHNA and CDR2 YNFKEQ. CDR3 coding DNA: TGTGTCAGCAGCCAGGGACTTCAAGAGACCCAGTACTTC. Its protein is CVSSQGLQETQYF.

Concerning this clonotype: The junction does not match germline at one end; this may be a read error. Written as DNA, the CDR3 is TGTGCCAGCAGTGCCTACCTAGTCTCTGGAGCCAACGTCCTGACTTTC. Encoded protein: CASSAYLVSGANVLTF. V and J are TRBV6-1 and TRBJ2-6, with D unclear. CDR1 is MNHNS and CDR2 is SASEGT in the germline V gene. The CDR3 sequence is 16 residues long.

This clonotype was found a few times. The chain couples TRBV5-4 to TRBJ2-7, with D tentatively TRBD1 (6 bases). The V gene's germline CDR1 is SGHNT and CDR2 YYREEE (reference sequence). V lost 1 base and J 5 bases, leaving 13 bases between the germline ends. CDR3 size: 14 residues. Written as DNA, the CDR3 is TGTGCCAGCAGCTTGACACAGGGCATGGACGAGCAGTACTTC. Its translation: CASSLTQGMDEQYF.

The chain uses TRBV18 and TRBJ1-6; D perhaps matches TRBD1 (5 bases). Germline CDR1 KGHSH, CDR2 LQKENI. This CDR3 is 17 amino acids long. The V end was cut by 1 base, the J end by 10 bases, with 20 bases between. CDR3 DNA sequence: TGTGCCAGCTCACCACGCCAAGGGGCTGGGGGGGACTCACCCCTCCACTTT. Its protein is CASSPRQGAGGDSPLHF.

This clonotype came up a few times. The CDR3 region has the DNA TGTGCCAGCAGCCCCTTAGCGGGAGAGTCCATTCAGTACTTC. This sequence encodes CASSPLAGESIQYF. The V gene is TRBV14, the J gene TRBJ2-7; 9 nucleotides line up with TRBD2. The DNA end is more similar to TRBJ2-4, so the J call may be wrong. Germline values: CDR1 SGHDN, CDR2 FVKESK. This CDR3 comprises 14 residues.

A few counts support this clonotype. This chain links TRBV20-1 with TRBJ2-5; 8 bases line up with TRBD2. Germline V lookup: CDR1 DFQATT, CDR2 SNEGSKA (reference sequence). Unmatched junction bases numbered 7, after V lost 2 bases and J lost 2 bases. This CDR3 is 15 amino acids long. This CDR3 reads CSARPGGDAQETQYF. Here the CDR3 DNA reads TGCAGTGCTAGACCCGGGGGGGATGCGCAAGAGACCCAGTACTTC.

This clonotype was observed a few times. The V gene is TRBV9, the J gene TRBJ1-2, with a weak D call TRBD1 (6 bases). The V gene lost 3 bases and the J gene lost 0 bases, with 24 bases spanning the gap. This CDR3 contains 19 residues. Germline V lookup: CDR1 SGDLS, CDR2 YYNGEE. CDR3 protein: CASSATGTTPGGSNYGYTF. CDR3 DNA: TGTGCCAGCAGCGCGACCGGGACGACCCCCGGGGGCTCTAACTATGGCTACACCTTC. Complete variable domain (other parts from reference TRBV9 and TRBJ1-2): DSGVTQTPKHLITATGQRVTLRCSPRSGDLSVYWYQQSLDQGLQFLIQYYNGEERAKGNILERFSAQQFPDLHSELNLSSLELGDSALYFCASSATGTTPGGSNYGYTFGSGTRLTVV.

The rearrangement links TRBV15 to TRBJ1-5; no firm D call. In germline, CDR1 is LNHNV, CDR2 YYDKDF (reference sequence). Trimming stripped 3 bases from V and 2 bases from J, with 8 bases between. There are 14 residues in the CDR3. DNA of the CDR3: TGTGCCACCAGCAGGCCGAAAGGCAATCAGCCCCAGCATTTT. Translating gives CATSRPKGNQPQHF.

The chain carries TRBV3-1 and TRBJ2-7; D possibly matches TRBD1 or TRBD2 (5 bases each). Germline V lookup: CDR1 LGHDT, CDR2 YNNKEL (reference sequence). The germline V and J ends were trimmed by 1 base and 2 bases, with 12 bases remaining between them. The CDR3 runs 15 residues. CDR3 sequence: CASSQGPGTPYEQYF. The DNA for the CDR3 is TGTGCCAGCAGCCAAGGTCCAGGGACCCCCTACGAGCAGTACTTC.

V gene TRBV2 combines with J gene TRBJ2-3; either TRBD1 or TRBD2 may supply D (5 bases each). Trimming took off 5 bases at V and 0 bases at J, with 15 bases between the two ends. Germline-derived CDR1 and CDR2 are SNHLY and FYNNEI. This CDR3 comprises 16 residues. The CDR3 is CASSPGAGSSTDTQYF. The CDR3 DNA reads as TGTGCCAGCAGTCCCGGGGCCGGCTCTAGCACAGATACGCAGTATTTT.

In DNA, the CDR3 is TGTGCCATCCTATCGACAGGGCGTAGCTCCTACGAGCAGTACTTC. Amino acids: CAILSTGRSSYEQYF. This rearrangement joins TRBV6-1 to TRBJ2-7, with 7 bases that match TRBD1. Germline lookup yields CDR1 MNHNS and CDR2 SASEGT. V shed 10 bases and J 0 bases; nucleotides not matched to a gene: 12. The CDR3 extends over 15 amino acids.

J is TRBJ2-3 and V is TRBV20-1; TRBD2 matches at 9 bases. The V gene end was trimmed by 6 bases and the J gene end by 8 bases; junction bases not matched to a gene: 9. The V gene's germline CDR1 is DFQATT and CDR2 SNEGSKA (reference sequence). The CDR3 is 13 residues long. As DNA, the CDR3 is TGCAGTGCCCCAGCTAGCGGGATAGGTACGCAGTATTTT. Protein product: CSAPASGIGTQYF.

This clonotype was counted many times. The chain is built from TRBV20-1 and TRBJ1-5; possible D gene TRBD1, 6 bases. Trimming removed 5 bases at V and 0 bases at J, with 17 bases between. Looked up from germline, CDR1 is DFQATT and CDR2 is SNEGSKA (reference sequence). The CDR3 runs 16 residues. The CDR3 is CSAEGGMLYSNQPQHF. In nucleotides, the CDR3 is TGCAGTGCTGAGGGGGGGATGCTCTATAGCAATCAGCCCCAGCATTTT.

The CDR3, as DNA: TGTGCCAGCAGCTTAGATGCCAGTTGGGACATTCAGTACTTC. It yields the protein CASSLDASWDIQYF. This chain connects TRBV11-2 to TRBJ2-4; D is ambiguous. This CDR3 is built from 14 residues. V lost 0 bases to trimming and J lost 8 bases, with 11 bases between them. The germline gives CDR1 SGHAT, CDR2 FQNNGV.

This clonotype was found a few times. V and J are TRBV6-5 and TRBJ2-1; possibly TRBD2 for D (7 bases). V was shortened by 0 bases and J by 8 bases, with 20 bases between the two germline ends. The CDR3 extends over 17 amino acids. From germline, CDR1 is MNHEY and CDR2 SVGAGI. CDR3 sequence (DNA): TGTGCCAGCAGTTACTCGATCCGGGGGGCACGCGGGGATGAGCAGTTCTTC. Translation gives CASSYSIRGARGDEQFF.